This entry features one T cell receptor beta chain sequence. With 60 Vbeta and 13 Jbeta primers, the PCR was carried out. The protocol was immunoSEQ multiplex PCR, while the TCRdb copy is restricted to in-frame clones and leaves out a portion. The sample yields about 220,000 clones, approximately 88% seen once. These data originate in a study of cytomegalovirus exposure and HLA in healthy donors. The CDR3 has 15 amino acids. Germline values: CDR1 ENHRY, CDR2 SYGVKD. Trimming took off 2 bases at V and 4 bases at J, with 14 bases between the two ends. The sequenced sample consisted of PBMCs. The clonotype originates from a boy aged 2 to 10 in good health and CMV-seronegative. J is TRBJ2-5 and V is TRBV10-3; D gene ambiguous. The CDR3 here is CAISEELGGGETQYF. The CDR3 DNA follows: TGTGCCATCAGTGAGGAGTTAGGCGGTGGAGAGACCCAGTACTTC.